This T cell receptor beta chain was identified in a study of identical twins. Overall study findings and caveats: Twin-shared out-of-frame alpha sequences showed excess low generation probability. It was possible that invariant MAIT and iNKT cells partly confounded the zero-insertion analyses.

As to this clonotype: Antigen: not known.

This CDR3 comprises 13 residues. The germline CDR1 and CDR2 sequences are SGHDN and FVKESK. Trimming pared 5 bases from V and 4 bases from J, leaving 12 bases between. One entry per CDR3 protein results from TCRdb running MiXCR on the 5' RACE reads. The sample shows around 490,000 distinct CDR3 sequences, around 15% of them seen only once. These records were also assigned to another study, of yellow fever vaccine responses in identical twins. As reported in that work: On the reported evidence, twins' vaccine T cell responses seemed partly convergent and partly personalized.

The rearrangement uses TRBV14 and TRBJ2-7, with no clear D. This clonotype was obtained from a woman in her late teens or twenties in good health. Sequencing was done on a sample of CD4+ T cells sorted from blood. In DNA, the CDR3 is TGTGCCAGCAGCGATGGGCAAAAGTACGAGCAGTACGTC. Its translation: CASSDGQKYEQYV.